This paragraph covers one T cell receptor (beta chain) sequence. This clonotype occurred a few times. This clone's antigen is unknown. Nothing much larger sits one base from this clone, and base qualities are not available. The CDR3 measures 17 amino acids from cysteine to phenylalanine. The sequence is cut down to CDR3 DNA, 51 bases in frame from base 1. V loses 2 bases at its end and J loses 7 bases; junction bases beyond the gene matches: 17. From a lookup of the germline V gene (reference sequence), CDR1 and CDR2 are GTSNPN and SVGIG. This entry is derived from a study of response to subunit inactivated influenza vaccine (dated by TCRdb to the late 2010s). Background for the entire study: The study used deep quantitative T cell receptor repertoire profiling to track responses to a trivalent subunit inactivated influenza vaccine.

The investigation overall reported the following: The authors suggested that each seasonal influenza vaccination may recruit only a limited number of new T cells.

Library construction relied on RT-PCR. Sequencing instrument: Illumina HiSeq 2500. The raw public data were reprocessed by TCRdb itself: fastp quality trimming at Q25, MiXCR clonotype calling, in-frame beta chains only. Rows matching on CDR3 protein sequence are summarized as one entry with the most common DNA and genes. In this sample the table shows roughly 520,000 distinct CDR3 sequences, 25% of which occur a single time. The ten largest account for 1.5% to 2% of the sample. This TCR was recovered from a man in his fifties who received an inactivated influenza vaccine. Donor details come from another sample of the same person, matched by shared clones. The sequence joins TRBV30 to TRBJ1-2; 9 junctional bases match TRBD1. Here the sequenced sample was CD4+ T cells sorted from PBMCs, taken roughly 5 days after vaccination. The bases are TGTGCCTGGAGTTCCCCCCGAGGCACAGGGGGCGCGGGTGGCTACACCTTC. The translation is CAWSSPRGTGGAGGYTF.